These T cell receptor beta chains were read from a single sample in a study of response to subunit inactivated influenza vaccine. MiXCR, run by TCRdb on the RT-PCR reads, gives a single entry per CDR3 protein. Of some 500,000 distinct CDR3 sequences in the sample, 10% to 15% were seen once. The material was PBMCs from blood, obtained 45 days after vaccination. The receptors originated from a man aged 50 to 60 who received an inactivated influenza vaccine. Each CDR3 is given with its conserved first and last residue. A D gene is named only where the DNA matches it firmly. Clone size, where shown, is once, few, many, or a class for clones that have expanded.

>.|TRBV4-2|TRBJ2-3|TRBD1
TGTGCCAGCAGCCATCCAACGAGGACAGGGAGAGCAGATACGCAGTATTTT
CASSHPTRTGRADTQYF
>.|TRBV5-6|TRBJ2-7|TRBD1
TGTGCCAGCAGCCTACCCACAGGGGGTGGGGTCTACGAGCAGTACTTC
CASSLPTGGGVYEQYF
>few|TRBV12-3/TRBV12-4|TRBJ2-3|TRBD2
TGTGCCAGCAGTTTGCTAGCGGGAGGGCGGAACACAGATACGCAGTATTTT
CASSLLAGGRNTDTQYF
>many|TRBV7-9|TRBJ2-5|.
TGTGCCAGCACCCCCCAGGGAGGAGAGACCCAGTACTTC
CASTPQGGETQYF
>.|TRBV5-1|TRBJ2-2|.
TGCGCCAGCAGCTTTTCAGGGTACCGGGAGCTGTTTTTT
CASSFSGYRELFF
>many|TRBV7-9|TRBJ2-1|TRBD1
TGTGCCAGCAGCCCAACCAGTCGGACAGGGTACATGAATGAGCAGTTCTTC
CASSPTSRTGYMNEQFF
>.|TRBV7-9|TRBJ2-7|TRBD1
TGTGCCAGCAGCTCCCAACAGGGGAACCCCTCCTACGAGCAGTACTTC
CASSSQQGNPSYEQYF
>many|TRBV28|TRBJ2-7|.
TGTGCCAGCAGTTTTAGCGGAGGAAGGGTCGAGCAGTACTTC
CASSFSGGRVEQYF
>.|TRBV20-1|TRBJ2-5|.
TGCAGCCGGTACCAAGAGACCCAGTACTTC
CSRYQETQYF
>.|TRBV20-1|TRBJ2-4|.
TGCAGTGCTCCTCCAACGGGTGGGGTCCAAAACATTCAGTACTTC
CSAPPTGGVQNIQYF
>few|TRBV29-1|TRBJ2-1|.
TGCAGCGTCCGGGAACAATCCCTTCCCTACAATGAGCAGTTCTTC
CSVREQSLPYNEQFF
>many|TRBV12-3/TRBV12-4|TRBJ1-2|.
TGTGCCAGCAGTTTGGGGGGTTACTATGGCTACACCTTC
CASSLGGYYGYTF
>.|TRBV4-3|TRBJ2-3|TRBD1
TGCGCCAGCAGCCAAGATAGTAAAAGGGGGCGTGCGGATACGCAGTATTTT
CASSQDSKRGRADTQYF
>many|TRBV9|TRBJ2-1|.
TGTGCCAGCAGCGTTGGGGGGACTCAACAAAATGAGCAGTTCTTC
CASSVGGTQQNEQFF
>.|TRBV5-1|TRBJ2-3|TRBD2
TGCGCCAGCAGCTTCCTAGCGGGGGGGCGAGGCACAGATACGCAGTATTTT
CASSFLAGGRGTDTQYF
>.|TRBV5-5|TRBJ1-5|.
TGTGCCAGCAGCTTTATTGGGGGGCCTTTTCAGCCCCAGCATTTT
CASSFIGGPFQPQHF
>few|TRBV15|TRBJ1-1|.
TGTGCCACCAGCAGAGATCGCGGGACTGAAGCTTTCTTT
CATSRDRGTEAFF
>many|TRBV12-3/TRBV12-4|TRBJ2-1|.
TGTGCCAGCAGTTTAGCGCCCAGCGGGAATGAGCAGTTCTTC
CASSLAPSGNEQFF
>many|TRBV5-1|TRBJ1-4|TRBD1
TGCGCCAGCAGCCGGACAGGGGCGCGTGAAAAACTGTTTTTT
CASSRTGAREKLFF
>.|TRBV4-3|TRBJ2-6|.
TGCGCCAGCAGCCAAGATTCGGGGACTGGGGCCAACGTCCTGACTTTC
CASSQDSGTGANVLTF
>few|TRBV6-1|TRBJ1-5|TRBD1
TGTGCCAGCAGTGTCACAGGGGGGGATCAGCCCCAGCATTTT
CASSVTGGDQPQHF
>.|TRBV6-1|TRBJ1-2|TRBD1
TGTGCCAGCCGGCCTGTGGGGACAGCTAACTATGGCTACACCTTC
CASRPVGTANYGYTF
>.|TRBV27|TRBJ2-3|.
TGTGCCAGCAGTTTACACAGGCCTAGCACAGATACGCAGTATTTT
CASSLHRPSTDTQYF
>few|TRBV20-1|TRBJ2-7|.
TGCAGTGCGCCAGAGACAAGCTACGAGCAGTACTTC
CSAPETSYEQYF
>many|TRBV20-1|TRBJ2-5|.
TGCAGTGCTAGAGTAATAGGGACGTTCGAGACCCAGTACTTC
CSARVIGTFETQYF
>.|TRBV20-1|TRBJ2-1|TRBD2
TGCAGTGTCCGGACTAGTACCTACAATGAGCAGTTCTTC
CSVRTSTYNEQFF